The source of this T cell receptor beta chain is a study of T-cell reconstitution after alpha-beta-depleted transplantation in children. The CDR3 spans 15 residues. Germline V lookup: CDR1 MDHEN, CDR2 SYDVKM. Trimming removed 6 bases at V and 2 bases at J, with 15 bases between. Unique molecular identifiers featured in how the TCRbeta library was prepared. TCRdb re-called the PCR reads with MiXCR, one entry per CDR3 protein. The table includes about 400,000 distinct CDR3 sequences, roughly 22% detected once. Sequenced material: PBMCs from the stem cell graft donor, taken from the stem cell graft. The sequence was obtained from a human donor who donated a stem cell graft to a child with acute myeloid leukemia. The chain joins TRBV28 to TRBJ2-3; possible D gene TRBD2, 6 bases. The DNA for the CDR3 is TGTGCCAGCAGATTTATCGGGGGATACACAGATACGCAGTATTTT. Translation: CASRFIGGYTDTQYF. Full variable domain (outside the CDR3, taken from reference TRBV28 and TRBJ2-3): DVKVTQSSRYLVKRTGEKVFLECVQDMDHENMFWYRQDPGLGLRLIYFSYDVKMKEKGDIPEGYSVSREKKERFSLILESASTNQTSMYLCASRFIGGYTDTQYFGPGTRLTVL.